These 15 T cell receptor beta chains came from one sample sequenced in a study of T cells in Graves' hyperthyroidism and ophthalmopathy. From RNA transcripts, TCR beta CDR3 regions were amplified. HTBI primers were employed in a first-round RT-PCR of the TCR CDR3. Via MiXCR, TCRdb re-called the multiplex PCR reads, giving one row per CDR3 protein. This sample yields roughly 840,000 distinct CDR3 sequences, of which more than 30% are seen a single time; about 9% belongs to the top ten. Input material: blood. The receptors derive from a man between 18 and 29 years old with Graves' hyperthyroidism.

This chain links TRBV2 with TRBJ2-7, with D perhaps TRBD1 or TRBD2 (5 bases each). Germline CDR1 SNHLY, CDR2 FYNNEI. The length of the CDR3 is 16 residues. V lost 4 bases to trimming and J lost 9 bases, with 25 bases between them. The CDR3 DNA reads TGTGCCAGCAGTGCACCCTCCGCCGGGACCACAAATTTGCAGTACTTC. It yields the protein CASSAPSAGTTNLQYF.

This clonotype was seen a handful of times. A read error may produce the germline difference seen at one junction end. The rearrangement uses TRBV15 and TRBJ1-5, with a tentative D call TRBD1 (6 bases). This CDR3 comprises 17 residues. Germline CDR1 LNHNV, CDR2 YYDKDF (reference sequence). CDR3 protein: CASSRIFDEGDSQPQHF. DNA of the CDR3: TGTGCCAGCAGCCGCATTTTCGATGAGGGGGATTCTCAGCCCCAGCATTTT.

This sequence joins TRBV11-1 and TRBJ1-6; 8 nucleotides agree with TRBD1. J gave up 10 bases and V 5 bases, and 10 bases lay outside the gene matches. Germline lookup yields CDR1 SGHAT and CDR2 FQDESV (reference sequence). The CDR3 totals 15 residues. DNA for the CDR3: TGTGCCAGCAGCACGATCCGGGACAGGATGTCACCCCTCCACTTT. It yields the protein CASSTIRDRMSPLHF.

This clonotype was counted many times. CDR3 in DNA: TGTGCCAGCAGCCCCCCAGACCTCCGACAGGGAACGGGGGGCTACACCTTC. Its protein is CASSPPDLRQGTGGYTF. This chain joins TRBV7-9 and TRBJ1-2, with 7 bases identical to TRBD1. Losses at the gene ends were 5 bases for V and 8 bases for J; bases not matched to a gene: 20. CDR1 is SEHNR, CDR2 FQNEAQ, per germline (reference sequence). The CDR3 length is 17 residues. Based on the CDR3 plus reference TRBV7-9 and TRBJ1-2, the full variable domain is DTGVSQNPRHKITKRGQNVTFRCDPISEHNRLYWYRQTLGQGPEFLTYFQNEAQLEKSRLLSDRFSAERPKGSFSTLEIQRTEQGDSAMYLCASSPPDLRQGTGGYTFGSGTRLTVV.

The chain has TRBV29-1 and TRBJ1-2; 7 nucleotides agree with TRBD1. Germline V lookup: CDR1 SQVTM, CDR2 ANQGSEA. Trimming took 8 bases from V and 8 from J; bases not matched to a gene: 14. There are 13 residues in the CDR3. The CDR3 DNA sequence: TGCAGCTCCGAAGGACAGGCTCTTCGCGGCTACACCTTC. Amino acid sequence: CSSEGQALRGYTF.

This clonotype appeared a few times. The chain joins TRBV2 to TRBJ2-7; 11 nucleotides line up with TRBD2. V dropped 7 bases and J dropped 2; count of bases not matched to a gene: 7. The CDR3 is 15 residues long. Germline V gene data show CDR1 as SNHLY and CDR2 as FYNNEI. CDR3 bases: TGTGCCAGCAATTGGTTAGCGGGGGGGGCCTACGAGCAGTACTTC. It encodes CASNWLAGGAYEQYF.

The chain recombines TRBV12-3 or TRBV12-4 with TRBJ1-2, with 9 bases identical to TRBD1. This CDR3 has 15 residues. V shed 3 bases and J 3 bases; nucleotides not matched to a gene: 5. The CDR3 sequence: CASSFEDRGYYGYTF. Written as DNA, the CDR3 is TGTGCCAGCAGTTTTGAGGACAGGGGATACTATGGCTACACCTTC.

The chain uses TRBV5-1 and TRBJ2-5; TRBD2 matches 12 bases. Losses at the gene ends were 5 bases for V and 0 bases for J; bases not matched to a gene: 11. The CDR3 length is 18 residues. Germline values: CDR1 SGHRS, CDR2 YFSETQ. The CDR3 reads CASSEAPGLAGHQETQYF. The DNA for the CDR3 is TGCGCCAGCAGTGAGGCCCCGGGACTAGCGGGCCACCAAGAGACCCAGTACTTC.

This clonotype was found many times. V is TRBV12-3 or TRBV12-4 and J is TRBJ1-2; D not certain. V lost 6 bases and J lost 4, with 9 bases in between. The CDR3 contains 12 residues. Here the CDR3 DNA reads TGTGCCAGCAGCCCAGGTATCTATGGCTACACCTTC. It encodes CASSPGIYGYTF.

The V and J genes are TRBV7-2 and TRBJ2-5; D might be TRBD2 (7 bases). The V and J ends lost 2 bases and 6 bases respectively, with 16 bases between them. CDR1 is SGHTA and CDR2 is FQGNSA in the germline V gene. The length of the CDR3 is 15 residues. The CDR3 region has the DNA TGTGCCAGCAGCTTAAGTGGGAGGGACATGAAGACCCAGTACTTC. Translation: CASSLSGRDMKTQYF.

This clonotype has only one observation. V gene TRBV5-1 combines with J gene TRBJ1-1; 7 positions match TRBD1. Germline values: CDR1 SGHRS, CDR2 YFSETQ. The CDR3 extends over 15 amino acids. The trim removed 4 bases at V and 2 bases at J, leaving 8 bases unmatched. CDR3: CASSQEQGSNTEAFF. CDR3 sequence (DNA): TGCGCCAGCAGCCAAGAACAGGGGTCAAACACTGAAGCTTTCTTT.

The chain combines TRBV20-1 with TRBJ2-7, with 10 bases lining up with TRBD2. Germline assignment: CDR1 DFQATT and CDR2 SNEGSKA (reference sequence). The CDR3 contains 14 residues. V trimming: 6 bases; J trimming: 3 bases; junction bases outside the gene matches: 8. DNA of the CDR3: TGCAGTGCCGATCTAGCGGGAGTAAACTACGAGCAGTACTTC. It encodes CSADLAGVNYEQYF.

Concerning this clonotype itself: A read error may be the cause here, since a much bigger clone is one base away. The chain is built from TRBV29-1 and TRBJ2-7, with D unresolved. CDR1 and CDR2 (germline): SQVTM, ANQGSEA. The CDR3 totals 11 residues. The CDR3 loop is CSASEHYERYF. The CDR3 coding sequence is TGCAGCGCTTCTGAGCACTACGAGCGGTACTTC.

The gene calls are TRBV19 and TRBJ1-5, with 7 bases lining up with TRBD1. CDR1 and CDR2 (germline): LNHDA, SQIVND (reference sequence). After removal of 7 bases from V and 7 bases from J, the junction contained 16 bases not matched to a gene. This CDR3 has 16 residues. This CDR3 is CASTKDRDSGSQPQHF. Written as DNA, the CDR3 is TGTGCCAGTACCAAAGACCGGGACAGTGGGTCCCAGCCCCAGCATTTT.

The sample holds many counts of this clonotype. This chain joins TRBV5-6 and TRBJ2-5; D ambiguous. The germline gives CDR1 SGHDT, CDR2 YYEEEE. CDR3 size: 12 residues. The germline V and J ends were trimmed by 0 bases and 5 bases, with 5 bases remaining between them. CDR3 region: CASSLGTETQYF. DNA of the CDR3: TGTGCCAGCAGCTTGGGGACCGAGACCCAGTACTTC.